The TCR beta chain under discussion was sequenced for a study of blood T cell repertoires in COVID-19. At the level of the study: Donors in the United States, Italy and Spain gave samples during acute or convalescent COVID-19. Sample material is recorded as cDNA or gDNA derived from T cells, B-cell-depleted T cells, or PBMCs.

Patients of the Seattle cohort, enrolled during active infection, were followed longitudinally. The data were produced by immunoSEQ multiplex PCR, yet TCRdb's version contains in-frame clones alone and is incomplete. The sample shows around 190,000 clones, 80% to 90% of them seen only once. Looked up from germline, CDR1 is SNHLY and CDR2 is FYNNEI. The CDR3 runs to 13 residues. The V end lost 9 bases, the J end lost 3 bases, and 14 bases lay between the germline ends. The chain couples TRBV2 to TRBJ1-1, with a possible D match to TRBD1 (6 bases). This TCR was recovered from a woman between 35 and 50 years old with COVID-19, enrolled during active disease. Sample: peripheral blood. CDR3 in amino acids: CASSRGGDTEAFF. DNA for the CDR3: TGTGCCAGTTCCCGTGGGGGCGACACTGAAGCTTTCTTT.